This TCR beta chain originates from a study of blood T cell repertoires in COVID-19. Across the whole study: Nucleic acid was either cDNA or gDNA, and it came from T cells, B-cell-depleted T cells, or PBMCs.

V was clipped by 7 bases and J by 2 bases; unmatched bases: 8. Germline loops: CDR1 LNHDA, CDR2 SQIVND (reference sequence). The CDR3 is made up of 15 amino acids. Method: immunoSEQ multiplex PCR; TCRdb's copy keeps in-frame clones and lacks some. Of roughly 250,000 clones listed, 80% to 90% are singletons. The study drew participants aged about 18 to 90 years from 20 to 30 US areas. Exposed enrollees encountered a COVID-19 case at some point within 2 weeks before study entry. V is TRBV19 and J is TRBJ1-2; TRBD1 aligns across 9 bases. The material sequenced was PBMCs or T cells enriched from blood (not recorded which). This sequence originates from a woman aged 40 to 50 who had been exposed to COVID-19. CDR3 DNA: TGTGCCAGTAACCGTCCGGGACAGGGAAACTATGGCTACACCTTC. This codes for CASNRPGQGNYGYTF.